What follows are 30 T cell receptor beta chains derived from one specimen sequenced in a study of blood T cell repertoires in COVID-19. Generated by immunoSEQ multiplex PCR, the TCRdb table keeps only in-frame clones and is missing some. The table has around 240,000 clones, around 80% seen once; the top ten hold around 1.8%. The sample comprised peripheral blood. Every receptor here comes from a woman of 80 years or more with acute or convalescent COVID-19.

V usage is TRBV5-6 and J usage is TRBJ2-7; TRBD2 agrees at 7 bases. The V gene end was trimmed by 5 bases and the J gene end by 3 bases; junction bases not matched to a gene: 11. Germline values: CDR1 SGHDT, CDR2 YYEEEE. The CDR3 spans 15 residues. This CDR3 reads CASSLWGGRFYEQYF. The CDR3, as DNA: TGTGCCAGCAGTCTCTGGGGAGGGAGATTCTACGAGCAGTACTTC.

The chain combines TRBV7-9 with TRBJ1-2; TRBD1 is a possible D gene (5 bases). This CDR3 contains 14 residues. The V gene's germline CDR1 is SEHNR and CDR2 FQNEAQ (reference sequence). Trimming stripped 5 bases from V and 8 bases from J, with 18 bases between. CDR3 coding DNA: TGTGCCAGCAGCGAAGTACGGCAGGGTGACGGCTACACCTTC. Protein sequence: CASSEVRQGDGYTF.

CDR3 residues: CASSTRGGGYTF. For the CDR3, the DNA is TGTGCCAGCAGTACGCGGGGAGGAGGCTACACCTTC. The V gene is TRBV27, the J gene TRBJ1-2; D not resolved. This CDR3 contains 12 residues. Germline V gene lookup returns CDR1 MNHEY and CDR2 SMNVEV (reference sequence). Trimming took 5 bases from V and 8 from J, leaving 12 bases between them.

The V and J genes are TRBV15 and TRBJ2-1; maybe TRBD2 (6 bases). Germline assignment: CDR1 LNHNV and CDR2 YYDKDF (reference sequence). This CDR3 spans 14 amino acids. With 3 bases removed from V and 6 bases from J, the gap between germline ends came to 12 bases. As DNA, the CDR3 is TGTGCCACCAGCAGGGATGTTAGCGGCAATGAGCAGTTCTTC. Translated: CATSRDVSGNEQFF.

This chain links TRBV7-2 with TRBJ2-1, with D perhaps matching TRBD1 (6 bases). From germline, CDR1 is SGHTA and CDR2 FQGNSA. V was pared by 3 bases and J by 1 base, with 7 bases between. The CDR3 has 14 amino acids. CDR3 sequence: CASSLDRSYNEQFF. The CDR3 region has the DNA TGTGCCAGCAGCTTGGACAGATCCTACAATGAGCAGTTCTTC.

The V gene is TRBV28, the J gene TRBJ2-5; possible D gene TRBD1, 6 bases. The CDR3 consists of 14 residues. V lost 3 bases and J 2 bases, leaving 10 bases between the germline ends. Germline lookup yields CDR1 MDHEN and CDR2 SYDVKM. CDR3: CASSFIGGQETQYF. CDR3 in DNA: TGTGCCAGCAGTTTTATAGGGGGTCAAGAGACCCAGTACTTC.

This clone was detected only a few times. This chain connects TRBV18 to TRBJ1-5; D is possibly TRBD1 (6 bases). Germline assignment: CDR1 KGHSH and CDR2 LQKENI. V lost 3 bases to trimming and J lost 5 bases, with 8 bases between them. This CDR3 region has 13 residues. The CDR3 DNA is TGTGCCAGCTCACCTAACAGGGATCAGCCCCAGCATTTT. It codes for CASSPNRDQPQHF.

The genes are TRBV3-1 (or the pseudogene TRBV3-2) and TRBJ2-3, with unresolved D. This CDR3 is built from 15 residues. The germline gives CDR1 LGHDT, CDR2 YNNKEL (reference sequence). The germline V and J ends were trimmed by 1 base and 5 bases, with 13 bases remaining between them. The CDR3 sequence is CASSQGDLLIDTQYF. The CDR3 DNA is TGTGCCAGCAGCCAAGGCGACTTGCTCATAGATACGCAGTATTTT.

The V call is TRBV3-1 (or the pseudogene TRBV3-2), the J call TRBJ2-7; D is uncertain. V was shortened by 1 base and J by 3 bases, with 13 bases between the two germline ends. The CDR3 is 15 residues long. The germline V gene encodes CDR1 LGHDT and CDR2 YNNKEL (reference sequence). CDR3 protein: CASSQGVPGYYEQYF. In DNA, the CDR3 is TGTGCCAGCAGCCAAGGTGTCCCAGGCTACTACGAGCAGTACTTC.

This clone showed up just once. The gene calls are TRBV7-2 and TRBJ2-2; 8 bases are a match to TRBD1. The CDR3 spans 16 residues. Per the germline V gene, CDR1 is SGHTA and CDR2 is FQGNSA. Trimming at V came to 4 bases and at J to 0 bases, leaving 4 bases not matched to a gene. CDR3 region: CASSYPTGANTGELFF. DNA of the CDR3: TGTGCCAGCAGCTACCCGACAGGGGCGAACACCGGGGAGCTGTTTTTT. Full variable domain (remainder filled in from reference TRBV7-2 and TRBJ2-2): GAGVSQSPSNKVTEKGKDVELRCDPISGHTALYWYRQSLGQGLEFLIYFQGNSAPDKSGLPSDRFSAERTGGSVSTLTIQRTQQEDSAVYLCASSYPTGANTGELFFGEGSRLTVL.

V and J are TRBV5-1 and TRBJ2-7; 11 nucleotides agree with TRBD2. Germline CDR1 is SGHRS and CDR2 is YFSETQ. The junction had 8 bases not matched to a gene; V was cut back by 1 base and J by 5 bases. The CDR3 sequence is 16 residues long. CDR3 loop: CASSLPSLAGDNEQYF. The CDR3 DNA follows: TGCGCCAGCAGCTTGCCATCACTAGCGGGAGACAACGAGCAGTACTTC.

This rearrangement joins TRBV6-2 or TRBV6-3 to TRBJ1-1, with D unresolved. Trimming took off 0 bases at V and 3 bases at J, with 17 bases between the two ends. Germline V gene sequence: CDR1 MNHEY, CDR2 SVGEGT. The CDR3 length is 17 residues. CDR3 in amino acids: CASSYSMRTWQDTEAFF. CDR3 DNA sequence: TGTGCCAGCAGTTACTCGATGAGGACTTGGCAAGACACTGAAGCTTTCTTT.

CDR3 sequence reads: CASSTDRGSTEAFF. As DNA, the CDR3 is TGTGCCAGCAGCACGGACAGGGGGAGCACTGAAGCTTTCTTT. V is TRBV4-2 and J is TRBJ1-1; 10 positions match TRBD1. This CDR3 region has 14 residues. Per the germline V gene, CDR1 is LGHNA and CDR2 is YNFKEQ. J gave up 4 bases and V 5 bases, and 4 bases lay outside the gene matches.

V and J are TRBV11-2 and TRBJ1-1, with TRBD1 identical over 7 bases. The germline V gene encodes CDR1 SGHAT and CDR2 FQNNGV. This CDR3 is 15 amino acids long. Trimming removed 5 bases from V and 0 bases from J; junction bases left unmatched: 6. This CDR3 is CASSPGGTVNTEAFF. The CDR3 DNA reads TGTGCCAGCAGCCCCGGCGGGACAGTGAACACTGAAGCTTTCTTT.

The CDR3 spells CASRKLASETQYF. The DNA for the CDR3 is TGTGCCAGCAGAAAACTAGCGTCGGAGACCCAGTACTTC. The genes are TRBV3-1 (or the pseudogene TRBV3-2) and TRBJ2-5, with TRBD2 matching over 7 bases. With 6 bases clipped from V and 5 bases from J, the junction kept 6 bases outside the gene matches. The germline V gene has CDR1 LGHDT and CDR2 YNNKEL (reference sequence). The CDR3 consists of 13 residues.

The rearrangement links TRBV25-1 to TRBJ2-7; TRBD1 matches 10 bases. Germline CDR1 is MGHDK and CDR2 is SYGVNS. Losses at the gene ends were 4 bases for V and 3 bases for J; bases not matched to a gene: 6. This CDR3 has 15 residues. Here the CDR3 DNA reads TGTGCCAGCAGTGCCGTGGGACAGGGGAGCTACGAGCAGTACTTC. Protein product: CASSAVGQGSYEQYF.

This clone is a singleton in its sample. The V gene is TRBV6-1, the J gene TRBJ2-1; 9 bases are shared with TRBD2. CDR1 and CDR2 from the germline V gene are MNHNS and SASEGT. The CDR3 loop spans 16 amino acids. The ends lost 2 bases at V and 2 bases at J; junction bases unmatched: 4. CDR3 DNA: TGTGCCAGCAGTGAATTTTTAGCGGGGGCCTACAATGAGCAGTTCTTC. It is translated as CASSEFLAGAYNEQFF.

The genes are TRBV7-2 and TRBJ1-4; a weak D match, TRBD1 (6 bases). The ends were cut back, 4 bases at V and 6 bases at J, with 15 bases in the middle. The CDR3 sequence is 15 residues long. Germline-derived CDR1 and CDR2 are SGHTA and FQGNSA. CDR3 sequence: CASSSYWGLDEKLFF. The CDR3 nucleotides read TGTGCCAGCAGCTCTTACTGGGGGCTGGATGAAAAACTGTTTTTT.

The chain recombines TRBV9 with TRBJ2-3; 12 bases line up with TRBD1. CDR1 SGDLS and CDR2 YYNGEE come from the germline V gene. The J segment lost 8 bases and the V segment lost 2 bases, leaving 9 bases of the junction unmatched. CDR3 length equals 16 residues. The CDR3 DNA sequence: TGTGCCAGCAGCGTCTCCGGGACAGGGGGCCGGATTACGCAGTATTTT. Its translation is CASSVSGTGGRITQYF.

The chain recombines TRBV4-3 with TRBJ1-4; weak D call: TRBD1 (5 bases). The germline V gene has CDR1 LGHNA and CDR2 YSLEER. Trimming pared 1 base from V and 8 bases from J, leaving 17 bases between. The CDR3 runs 16 residues. CDR3 nucleotide sequence: TGCGCCAGCAGCCAAGGGTCAGGAGGGCCAGGGGAAAAACTGTTTTTT. As protein: CASSQGSGGPGEKLFF.

This clone was observed once. The rearrangement uses TRBV5-4 and TRBJ1-1, with 10 bases fitting TRBD1. From germline, CDR1 is SGHNT and CDR2 YYREEE (reference sequence). With V trimmed by 4 bases and J by 4 bases, 7 bases remained unmatched. The CDR3 spans 15 residues. This CDR3 reads CASSTRTGGSTEAFF. The CDR3 coding sequence is TGTGCCAGCAGCACGAGGACAGGGGGTAGCACTGAAGCTTTCTTT.

The table lists this clone with a few counts. The chain is built from TRBV5-6 and TRBJ1-2; D uncertain. CDR3 length equals 13 residues. CDR1 is SGHDT and CDR2 is YYEEEE in the germline V gene. Trimming pared 5 bases from V and 2 bases from J, leaving 10 bases between. CDR3 bases: TGTGCCAGCAGTCCGGGAGGGAACTATGGCTACACCTTC. It codes for CASSPGGNYGYTF.

The chain employs TRBV19 and TRBJ2-3; tentative D call: TRBD1 (6 bases). The CDR3 extends over 14 amino acids. V gave up 5 bases and J gave up 2 bases, with 11 bases separating them. Germline V gene data show CDR1 as LNHDA and CDR2 as SQIVND (reference sequence). The CDR3 nucleotides are TGTGCCAGTAGTTTCGGACAGTACACAGATACGCAGTATTTT. Translation: CASSFGQYTDTQYF. The variable domain in full, with the rest retrieved from reference TRBV19 and TRBJ2-3, is DGGITQSPKYLFRKEGQNVTLSCEQNLNHDAMYWYRQDPGQGLRLIYYSQIVNDFQKGDIAEGYSVSREKKESFPLTVTSAQKNPTAFYLCASSFGQYTDTQYFGPGTRLTVL.

The J gene is TRBJ2-1, the V gene TRBV27, with 13 nucleotides matching TRBD2. CDR1 and CDR2 (germline): MNHEY, SMNVEV (reference sequence). Trimming took 8 bases from V and 6 from J; bases not matched to a gene: 7. The CDR3 runs to 15 residues. The CDR3 sequence is CASQEGLAGRNEQFF. CDR3 DNA: TGTGCCAGCCAAGAGGGACTAGCGGGGCGCAATGAGCAGTTCTTC.

About this clone: At the DNA level, this CDR3 is encoded by other sequences in the same sample as well. The CDR3 reads CASSFGGNQPQHF. CDR3 DNA: TGCGCCAGCAGCTTCGGAGGGAATCAGCCCCAGCATTTT. This chain links TRBV5-1 with TRBJ1-5; D remains unclear. The CDR3 is 13 amino acids. Germline lookup yields CDR1 SGHRS and CDR2 YFSETQ. The ends were cut back, 2 bases at V and 4 bases at J, with 7 bases in the middle.

J is TRBJ1-3 and V is TRBV15; no reliable D call. Deletions cut 0 bases from V and 2 bases from J, with 11 bases between. The CDR3 totals 16 residues. Germline-derived CDR1 and CDR2 are LNHNV and YYDKDF (reference sequence). The CDR3 bases are TGTGCCACCAGCAGAGACGGAGAGGGAACTGGAAACACCATATATTTT. This encodes CATSRDGEGTGNTIYF.

This clone was detected only a few times. V and J are TRBV6-2 or TRBV6-3 and TRBJ2-7; 7 positions match TRBD1. After removal of 5 bases from V and 6 bases from J, the junction contained 7 bases not matched to a gene. CDR1 is MNHEY, CDR2 SVGEGT, per germline. This CDR3 comprises 13 residues. For the CDR3, the DNA is TGTGCCAGCAGTCAGGGGGTAGTTGTCGAGCAGTACTTC. Translation: CASSQGVVVEQYF.

The gene calls are TRBV7-3 and TRBJ1-2; D is possibly TRBD1 (5 bases). The CDR3 contains 16 residues. From germline, CDR1 is SGHTA and CDR2 FQGTGA. V was shortened by 1 base and J by 0 bases, with 12 bases between the two germline ends. DNA for the CDR3: TGTGCCAGCAGCTTAATTGGACAAACGACTAACTATGGCTACACCTTC. This gives the protein CASSLIGQTTNYGYTF.

The chain employs TRBV5-1 and TRBJ2-7; 9 bases are a match to TRBD2. The CDR3 runs 15 residues. CDR1 is SGHRS, CDR2 YFSETQ, per germline. Trimming cost V 4 bases and J 2 bases; bases outside gene matches: 7. Written as DNA, the CDR3 is TGCGCCAGCAGCATAGGGACTAGCCGTACCTACGAGCAGTACTTC. Residues: CASSIGTSRTYEQYF.

The J gene is TRBJ2-7, the V gene TRBV27; a possible D gene is TRBD2 (5 bases). The CDR3 covers 13 residues. Germline CDR1 reads MNHEY; CDR2 reads SMNVEV (reference sequence). V gave up 5 bases and J gave up 2 bases, with 10 bases separating them. The CDR3 sequence is CASSSRETYEQYF. The CDR3 region has the DNA TGTGCCAGCAGTAGTAGGGAGACCTACGAGCAGTACTTC.